This entry describes one T cell receptor beta chain. Spiking of synthetic TCR analog templates was performed in each PCR. This table comes from immunoSEQ multiplex PCR, and its TCRdb copy is limited to in-frame clones, with some not included. The table has about 40,000 clones, 82% seen once. The sample is drawn from a study of PD-L1 blockade in urothelial cancer. The V end was cut by 5 bases, the J end by 6 bases, with 11 bases between. Per germline, CDR1 SNHLY and CDR2 FYNNEI. This CDR3 is 12 amino acids long. Each patient's cancer was a locally advanced or metastatic urothelial carcinoma. The sample was PBMCs, taken around atezolizumab (anti-PD-L1) treatment. The V and J genes are TRBV2 and TRBJ2-7; TRBD1 is a possible D gene (5 bases). The TCR was taken from a man aged 60-69 years with urothelial cancer. CDR3 in amino acids: CASSRTTPEQYF. The CDR3 nucleotides read TGTGCCAGCAGTAGGACAACCCCCGAGCAGTACTTC.